This T cell receptor beta chain was found in a study of blood T cell repertoires in COVID-19 (dated by TCRdb to 2020 to 2021). Broadly, across the study: Samples covering the acute and convalescent phases of COVID-19 were provided by collaborators in the United States, Italy and Spain. The material from the prospective study consisted of cDNA or gDNA derived from T cells, B-cell-depleted T cells, or PBMCs. Deeply sampled blood TCRbeta repertoires from subjects exposed to, actively infected with, or recovered from COVID-19 were included in the dataset. The repertoires were released in a freely available public database intended as a resource for research on the immune response to SARS-CoV-2. Where HLA class I and class II types were available, the types were taken from metadata supplied by the sample provider, not from assay-based typing. The sample metadata nearly always contained a de-identified subject ID, COVID-19 status, age in years and sex. Samples came from the ongoing ImmuneRACE study (first 160 participants) plus 1,254 subjects from 6 global collaborators.

Each collaborating institution followed its own protocols to collect whole blood in K2EDTA tubes. For TCRbeta analysis, collaborators shipped samples as frozen whole blood, isolated PBMCs, or DNA extracted from either of those sample types. TCRbeta CDR3 regions were amplified from genomic DNA using the immunoSEQ Assay, a bias-controlled multiplex PCR. Per the source publication's procedure: The number of nucleated cells in each sample was estimated from the amplification of reference gene primers within the assay. Sequence reads were collapsed and filtered to measure the absolute abundance of every unique TCRbeta CDR3 rearrangement. Productive Simpson clonality was computed per sample as the square root of Simpson's diversity index over productive rearrangements. TCRdb took this table from immuneACCESS and kept in-frame rearrangements with V and J called. Such tables lack part of the clones; where checked against another copy, unresolved V genes explain under half of the gap, and the rest is unexplained. Clone size and the V and J calls come from that table; the DNA yielded D and trimming. Within this sample are 100,000 or so clones, with around 76% of them counted one time only. The top ten clones comprise approximately 20% of the sample.

The full study reports these points: The quantity of clinical and demographic metadata differed by source and by participant and was supplied without curation.

Reading the germline V gene gives CDR1 MDHEN and CDR2 SYDVKM. The CDR3 covers 14 residues, taking in both the cysteine and the phenylalanine. The kept DNA is CDR3 alone, 42 bases in frame from the first base. The trim is 8 bases for V and 0 bases for J, with a gap of 13 bases between the germline ends. The table lists this clone with a few counts. The clone's antigen remains unknown. No much larger clone exists at a distance of one base, and base qualities are not known. This chain is built from TRBV28 and TRBJ1-1; TRBD1 is a weak D gene call, 5 bases matching. The sequenced material came from peripheral blood. This receptor was taken from a woman between 65 and 79 years old with acute or convalescent COVID-19. The CDR3 sequence is CASRAGLMNTEAFF. The bases are TGTGCCAGCCGGGCGGGGCTCATGAACACTGAAGCTTTCTTT.